This T cell receptor (beta chain) originates from a study of cytomegalovirus exposure and HLA in healthy donors (dated by TCRdb to about 2017). For the study in its entirety: According to an earlier analysis of around 600 of the donors, 200 million or so T cells yielded roughly 110 million unique TCR beta sequences and around 280 Gb of sequence data. An early release that covered roughly 600 HLA-typed donors contained about 290 gigabases of sequencing data and tens of millions of unique TCR sequences. The genetic ancestry cluster associated with self-reported Caucasian donors included about 81% of the 398 genotyped donors. The study aimed to test whether cataloging public T cell receptors could reveal signatures of past pathogen exposure. The study profiled the T cell repertoires of hundreds of subjects by immunosequencing and related them to cytomegalovirus serostatus. A separate validation cohort of over a hundred different subjects was used in addition to the 666-subject first cohort. To predict cytomegalovirus infection status, the study brought together high-throughput TCR immunosequencing, statistical association of individual TCRs with disease status, and machine learning. A later analysis re-analyzed previously published TCR beta repertoires from several hundred donors and added high-resolution HLA genotyping to study TCR occurrence patterns. Rather than drawing on any new phenotypic data, the later analysis identified candidate immune exposures from TCR beta sequences and the way those sequences occurred across donors. To decide whether each TCR beta V gene segment behaved as functional or pseudogenic, an earlier analysis of 587 of the donors relied on high-throughput TCR beta sequencing. Donor age, sex, ethnicity and CMV serostatus were collected together with the repertoire data. A later genetic analysis took genome-wide SNP genotypes for about 55% of the 666 donors and used that subset as a discovery cohort. Every repertoire in the discovery cohort had been generated on one and the same sequencing platform. Class I and class II HLA loci were covered by the typing at four-digit resolution. Typing coverage differed by locus: A, B, C, DRB1 and DQB1 were typed in roughly 620-640 donors, DQA1 in about 510, DPA1 in nearly 610, and DPB1 in around 490. Four to six DR-DQ haplotypes were handled as single units for association and clustering, since linkage in the cohort was strong. Among some 410 genotyped donors of the cohort, an average of around 240,000 unique TCR beta nucleotide sequences were sequenced per donor, approximately 20% of them non-productive. The paper as a whole reports these results and caveats: According to a later analysis, most CMV-associated TCR beta chains appeared to be HLA-restricted, and the HLA associations seemed to be driven largely by CMV exposure. Most TCR sequences were observed very rarely across donors, whereas some public TCRs were present in many individuals. A further reported finding was that TCR beta sequences accurately predicted the HLA-A and HLA-B alleles for most subjects in the first cohort. Because counts were too low, approximately 18 rarely observed V segments, including chromosome 9 orphons, were excluded from the earlier analysis of 587 of the donors. In vitro tests confirmed that three of the cytomegalovirus-associated TCR beta chains recognize cytomegalovirus antigens. Immune exposure information for the cohort was limited to CMV serostatus. In both the original and validation cohorts, the classifier was reported to diagnose cytomegalovirus status with high specificity and sensitivity. Because some donors lacked HLA typing at each locus, the association tests relied only on the typed subset. Correlated functional status among segregating V segments might be attributable to linkage disequilibrium, but an unknown experimental factor could not be ruled out. Broadly in line with IMGT annotations, most TCR beta V segments showed up in productive rearrangements about 90% or about 30% of the time in an earlier analysis of a few hundred of the donors. Some IMGT-functional V segments, including TRBV6-2 and TRBV6-3, could not be distinguished by the 87-base-pair reads and were therefore excluded. The cohort was sequenced for TCR beta chains only, and without alpha or paired-chain data the features that could be detected were limited. In a later analysis, more than 15,000 TCR beta sequences were associated with specific HLA alleles at a false discovery rate of 0.05. An association between a missense DCLRE1C variant and V-gene and J-gene trimming of TCR beta chains was found in a later genetic analysis and replicated in an independent cohort. In a later analysis, the rate of TCR association differed among HLA loci, with DRB1 alleles having the most associated TCRs and HLA-C alleles having the fewest. Sequencing depth was assumed to be roughly uniform across donors in the presence/absence analyses, though that assumption may not hold. Strong co-occurrence of HLA alleles, especially DR and DQ, made assigning TCR associations to individual alleles difficult. A group of highly shared sequence variants was considered likely to be a technical artifact of the sequencing pipeline. In a later analysis, HLA-associated TCR beta chains were found to be more clonally expanded and to have lower generation probabilities than equally common non-associated chains. In a later genetic analysis, fewer N-insertions in productive TCRs were reported among donors in an Asian-associated ancestry cluster than the roughly 700-donor mean. In the study, 164 TCR beta chains were listed as associated with cytomegalovirus. According to the authors, the approach could potentially be generalized to other disease states and immunological phenotypes. Several of the top co-occurrence clusters appeared to be linked to parvovirus B19, influenza, CMV and Epstein-Barr virus, according to a later analysis.

For CDR1 and CDR2, the germline V gene lists SGHTA and FQGTGA. Germline trimming amounts to 2 bases on V and 4 bases on J, with 1 as the count of junction bases outside the gene matches. The CDR3 sequence holds 13 residues, the cysteine and phenylalanine included. Here the CDR3 DNA is all that survives: 39 bases in frame from base 1. The cohort was made up of approximately 670 healthy bone marrow donors. At the time of sampling, all cohort members were nominally healthy, though unrecorded immune exposures were likely present. The donor tested CMV seropositive, placing the donor among the approximately 310 seropositive members of the cohort. Every donor gave a peripheral blood sample, and the peripheral blood mononuclear cells from that sample were used for TCR beta sequencing. The Qiagen DNeasy Blood Extraction Kit was used to extract genomic DNA from the blood cell samples. Receptor amplification or capture employed the immunoSEQ multiplex PCR assay. The multiplex PCR relied on a mix of 60 forward primers for TCR Vbeta segments and 13 reverse primers for TCR Jbeta segments. A multiplex PCR assay on genomic DNA amplified the CDR3 region of rearranged TCR beta genes. The Illumina HiSeq System was used to sequence the amplified TCR beta libraries as 87-base-pair reads. From the authors' description of their analysis: A later analysis tallied 70 million to 100 million unique TCR beta chains across the 640 or so repertoires, and about 12 million of those chains were shared by two or more donors. A nearest-neighbor algorithm error-corrected the raw reads and collapsed the reads into unique sequences, merging closely related sequences to remove PCR and sequencing errors. Alignment of CDR3 sequences to IMGT reference sequences was used to assign V, D and J gene segments. Each retained sequence needed at least a six-nucleotide match to both a V gene segment and a J gene segment. A rearrangement counted as productive if the CDR3 had no stop codons and remained in frame with V and J, and every other rearrangement counted as non-productive. Following IMGT convention, CDR3 was defined as the stretch from the second conserved V-encoded cysteine up to the conserved J-encoded phenylalanine. The earlier analysis of fewer than 750 of the donors excluded sequences that lacked an unambiguous match to a single V gene segment. An earlier analysis of roughly 590 of the donors called V segments functional above 56.7% productive rearrangements and segregating when the between-donor standard deviation exceeded 5%. To diagnose cytomegalovirus status from the catalog of TCR beta chain sequences, a statistical classification framework was built. V and J gene assignment, in a later analysis, came from comparing TCR nucleotide sequences with IMGT/GENE-DB human TR gene sequences. A later analysis assigned CDR3 sequences and most-parsimonious VDJ recombination scenarios with the TCRdist pipeline. In a later analysis, each TCR beta chain was defined by its CDR3 amino acid sequence together with its V-gene family, and reads lacking a unique V-gene family were excluded. In a later analysis, approximately 590 highly shared, low-generation-probability nucleotide sequences were removed to address suspected cross-contamination and a sequencing artifact. For each public chain, a later analysis derived a clonal expansion index from normalized ranks of inferred template counts within each repertoire. Generation probabilities in a later analysis came from a VDJ recombination model fitted to out-of-frame rearrangements, and those results were checked against IGoR. A later analysis scored TCR-TCR, TCR-HLA and TCR-CMV co-occurrence with hypergeometric tests, applying a repertoire-size bias correction to TCR pairs. A later analysis estimated false discovery rates by permuting HLA or CMV assignments 20 times. A later analysis grouped co-occurring TCRs with DBSCAN, adding TCRdist sequence similarity when clustering within HLA-allele-positive subsets. For co-occurrence clustering, repertoires with fewer than 30,000 or more than 120,000 public chains were excluded, along with several repertoires with anomalous nucleotide sharing. In its TCRdb copy, this immuneACCESS table keeps in-frame sequences only and misses some clones. Where compared with another copy, unresolved V genes explain less than half of these, and the others have no known cause. V, J and clone size are those of that table, while D and trimming were read from the DNA. The sample table holds 150,000 to 200,000 clones, of which approximately 70% were seen once. The leading ten clones occupy less than 8.5% of the sample.

Concerning this clone: The target of this receptor is not known. Base qualities are not recorded, but no much larger clone differs from it by a single base.

The sequence joins TRBV7-3 to TRBJ1-1; 7 central bases correspond to TRBD1. The sample taken for sequencing was PBMCs. This TCR was recovered from a middle-aged man in good health and CMV-seropositive. The CDR3 protein sequence reads: CASSLQGGTEAFF. The sequenced DNA: TGTGCCAGCAGCTTACAGGGGGGCACTGAAGCTTTCTTT.